This TCR beta chain was identified in a study of identical twins. Via MiXCR, TCRdb re-called the 5' RACE reads, giving one row per CDR3 protein. The top ten clones hold around 12% of a sample with 400,000 to 500,000 distinct CDR3 sequences, roughly 18% of them seen once. Germline CDR1 reads MDHEN; CDR2 reads SYDVKM. The V end lost 6 bases, the J end lost 5 bases, and 14 bases lay between the germline ends. The CDR3 totals 13 residues. Sample: naive T cells sorted from blood. The chain joins TRBV28 to TRBJ2-7, with a tentative D call TRBD2 (5 bases). This sequence was found in a man aged 50-60 years in good health. CDR3 residues: CASRSGGSNEQYF. As DNA, the CDR3 is TGTGCCAGCAGGAGCGGCGGGTCCAACGAGCAGTACTTC. Supplemented by reference TRBV28 and TRBJ2-7, the full variable domain reads DVKVTQSSRYLVKRTGEKVFLECVQDMDHENMFWYRQDPGLGLRLIYFSYDVKMKEKGDIPEGYSVSREKKERFSLILESASTNQTSMYLCASRSGGSNEQYFGPGTRLTVT.